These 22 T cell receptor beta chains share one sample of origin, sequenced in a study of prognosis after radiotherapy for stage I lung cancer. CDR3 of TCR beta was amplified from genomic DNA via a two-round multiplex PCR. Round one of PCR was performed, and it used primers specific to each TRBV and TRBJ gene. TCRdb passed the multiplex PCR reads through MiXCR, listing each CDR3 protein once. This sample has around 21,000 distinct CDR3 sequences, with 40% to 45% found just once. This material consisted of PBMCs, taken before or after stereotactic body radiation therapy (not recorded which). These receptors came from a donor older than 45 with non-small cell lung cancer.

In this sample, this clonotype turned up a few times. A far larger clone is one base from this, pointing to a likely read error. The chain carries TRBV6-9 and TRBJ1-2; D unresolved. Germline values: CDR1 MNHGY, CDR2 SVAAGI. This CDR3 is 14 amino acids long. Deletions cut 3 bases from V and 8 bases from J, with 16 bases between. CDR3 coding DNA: TGTGCCAGCAGTTACCCGAGGACTCAAAACGGCTACACCTTC. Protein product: CASSYPRTQNGYTF.

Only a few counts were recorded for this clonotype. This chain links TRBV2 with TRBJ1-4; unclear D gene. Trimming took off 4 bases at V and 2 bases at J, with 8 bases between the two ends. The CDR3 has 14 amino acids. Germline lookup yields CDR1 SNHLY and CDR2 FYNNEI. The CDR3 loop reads CASSGLGTNEKLFF. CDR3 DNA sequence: TGTGCCAGCAGTGGGTTGGGGACTAATGAAAAACTGTTTTTT.

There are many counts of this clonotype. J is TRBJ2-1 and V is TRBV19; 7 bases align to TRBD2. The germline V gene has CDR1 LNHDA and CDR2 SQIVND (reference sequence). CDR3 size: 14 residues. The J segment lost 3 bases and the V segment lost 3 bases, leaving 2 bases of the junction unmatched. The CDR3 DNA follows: TGTGCCAGTAGTATGGGAGGGAGCTACAATGAGCAGTTCTTC. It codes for CASSMGGSYNEQFF.

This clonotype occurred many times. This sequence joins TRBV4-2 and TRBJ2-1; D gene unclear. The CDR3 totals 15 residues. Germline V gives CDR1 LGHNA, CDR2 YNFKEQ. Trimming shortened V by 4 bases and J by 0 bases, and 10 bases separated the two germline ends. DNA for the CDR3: TGTGCCAGCAGCCCCCACGAGGACTCCTACAATGAGCAGTTCTTC. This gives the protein CASSPHEDSYNEQFF.

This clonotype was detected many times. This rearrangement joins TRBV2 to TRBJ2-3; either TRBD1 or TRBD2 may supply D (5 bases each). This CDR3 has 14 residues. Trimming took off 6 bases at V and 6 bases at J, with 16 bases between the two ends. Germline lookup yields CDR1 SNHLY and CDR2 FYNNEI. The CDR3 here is CASRGTLGRDTQYF. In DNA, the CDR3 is TGTGCCAGCAGAGGGACCCTGGGTCGGGATACGCAGTATTTT.

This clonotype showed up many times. The CDR3 nucleotides read TGTGCCAGCAGCTCGACGGACGATAATTCACCCCTCCACTTT. This gives the protein CASSSTDDNSPLHF. The V gene is TRBV3-1, the J gene TRBJ1-6; D ambiguous. The CDR3 sequence is 14 residues long. The germline V gene encodes CDR1 LGHDT and CDR2 YNNKEL (reference sequence). Trimming shortened V by 5 bases and J by 5 bases, and 10 bases separated the two germline ends.

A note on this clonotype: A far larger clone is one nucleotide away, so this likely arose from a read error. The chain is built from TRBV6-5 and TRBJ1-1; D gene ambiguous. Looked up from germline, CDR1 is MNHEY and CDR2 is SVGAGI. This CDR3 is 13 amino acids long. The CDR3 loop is CSSSLSANTEAFF. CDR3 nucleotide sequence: TGTTCCAGCAGTTTATCGGCGAACACTGAAGCTTTCTTT.

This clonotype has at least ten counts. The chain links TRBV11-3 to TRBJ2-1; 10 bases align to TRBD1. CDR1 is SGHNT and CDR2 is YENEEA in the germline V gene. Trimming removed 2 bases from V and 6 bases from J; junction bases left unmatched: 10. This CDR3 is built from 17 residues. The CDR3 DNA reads TGTGCCAGCAGCTTACCTTTTCCGGGACAGGGGACCAATGAGCAGTTCTTC. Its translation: CASSLPFPGQGTNEQFF.

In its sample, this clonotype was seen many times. The CDR3 reads CASKPTSGYEQYF. CDR3 nucleotide sequence: TGTGCCAGCAAACCGACTAGCGGATACGAGCAGTACTTC. The chain couples TRBV28 to TRBJ2-7, with 9 bases aligning to TRBD2. Germline loops: CDR1 MDHEN, CDR2 SYDVKM. This CDR3 has 13 amino acids. The junction had 5 bases not matched to a gene; V was cut back by 7 bases and J by 4 bases.

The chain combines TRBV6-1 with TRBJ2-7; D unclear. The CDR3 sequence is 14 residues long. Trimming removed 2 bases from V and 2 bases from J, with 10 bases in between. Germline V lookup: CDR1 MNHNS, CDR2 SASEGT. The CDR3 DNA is TGTGCCAGCAGTGAATTAAGGGTCCCCTACGAGCAGTACTTC. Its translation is CASSELRVPYEQYF.

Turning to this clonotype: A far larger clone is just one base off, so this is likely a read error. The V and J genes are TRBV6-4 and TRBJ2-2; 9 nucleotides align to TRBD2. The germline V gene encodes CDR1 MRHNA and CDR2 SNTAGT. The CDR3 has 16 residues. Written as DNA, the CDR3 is TGTGCCAGCAGTTACTCGAGCGGGAGGAACACCGTGGAGCTGTTTTTT. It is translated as CASSYSSGRNTVELFF.

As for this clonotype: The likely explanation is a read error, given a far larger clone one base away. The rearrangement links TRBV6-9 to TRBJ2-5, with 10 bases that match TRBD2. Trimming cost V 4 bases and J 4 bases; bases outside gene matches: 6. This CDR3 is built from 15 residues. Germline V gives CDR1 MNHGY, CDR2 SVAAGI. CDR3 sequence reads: CASSWRSSGGETQYF. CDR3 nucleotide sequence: TGTGCCAGCAGTTGGAGGTCTAGCGGGGGAGAGACCCAGTACTTC.

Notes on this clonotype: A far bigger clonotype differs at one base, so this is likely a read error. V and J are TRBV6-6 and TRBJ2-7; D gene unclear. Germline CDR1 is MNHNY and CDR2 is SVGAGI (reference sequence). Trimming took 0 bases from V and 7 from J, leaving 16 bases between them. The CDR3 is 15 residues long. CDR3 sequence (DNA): TGTGCCAGCAGTTACTCTTGTAGGGCGCAGGAAGAGCAGTACTTC. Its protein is CASSYSCRAQEEQYF.

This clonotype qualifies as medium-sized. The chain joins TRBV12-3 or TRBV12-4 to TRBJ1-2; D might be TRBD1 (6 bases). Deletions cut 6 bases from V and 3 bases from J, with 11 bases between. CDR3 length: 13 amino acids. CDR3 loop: CASRGGGDYGYTF. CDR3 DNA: TGTGCCAGCAGAGGGGGGGGCGACTATGGCTACACCTTC.

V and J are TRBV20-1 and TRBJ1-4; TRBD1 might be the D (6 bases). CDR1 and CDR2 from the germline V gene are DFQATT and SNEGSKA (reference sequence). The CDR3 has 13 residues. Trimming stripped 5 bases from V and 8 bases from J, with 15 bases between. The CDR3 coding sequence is TGCAGTGCTTTATCGGACAGTTGGGAAAAACTGTTTTTT. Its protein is CSALSDSWEKLFF.

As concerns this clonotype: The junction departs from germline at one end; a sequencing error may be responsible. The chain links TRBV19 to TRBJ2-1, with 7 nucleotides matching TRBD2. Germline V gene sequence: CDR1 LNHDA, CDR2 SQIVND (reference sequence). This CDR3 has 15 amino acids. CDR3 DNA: TGTGTCAGTAGTATATCGGCGGGAGAGTACAATGAGCAGTTCTTC. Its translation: CVSSISAGEYNEQFF.

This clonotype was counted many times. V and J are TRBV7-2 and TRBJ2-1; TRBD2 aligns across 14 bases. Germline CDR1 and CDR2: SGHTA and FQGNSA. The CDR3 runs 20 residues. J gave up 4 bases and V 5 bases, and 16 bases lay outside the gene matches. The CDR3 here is CASSHPRPGLAGEGYNEQFF. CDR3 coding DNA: TGTGCCAGCAGCCATCCTCGGCCGGGACTAGCGGGAGAGGGGTACAATGAGCAGTTCTTC.

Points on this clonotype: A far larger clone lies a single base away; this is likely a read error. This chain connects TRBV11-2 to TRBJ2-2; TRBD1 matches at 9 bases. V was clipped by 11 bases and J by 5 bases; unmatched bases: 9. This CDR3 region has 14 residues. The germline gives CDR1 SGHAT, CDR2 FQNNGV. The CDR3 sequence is CAWRDGTGTGELFF. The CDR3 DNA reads TGTGCCTGGAGGGACGGGACAGGGACCGGGGAGCTGTTTTTT.

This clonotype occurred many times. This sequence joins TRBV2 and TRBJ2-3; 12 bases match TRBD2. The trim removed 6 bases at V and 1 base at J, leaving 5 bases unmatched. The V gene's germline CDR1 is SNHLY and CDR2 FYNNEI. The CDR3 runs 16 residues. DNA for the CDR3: TGTGCCAGCAGCGCGACTAGCGGGAGTCGCACAGATACGCAGTATTTT. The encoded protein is CASSATSGSRTDTQYF.

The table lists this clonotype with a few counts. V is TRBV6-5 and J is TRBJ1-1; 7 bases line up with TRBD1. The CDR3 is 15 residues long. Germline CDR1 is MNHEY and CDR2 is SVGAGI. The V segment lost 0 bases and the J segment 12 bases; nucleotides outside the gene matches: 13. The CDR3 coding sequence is TGTGCCAGCAGTTACTCGATAACGGGACAGATCTGGTCTTTCTTT. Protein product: CASSYSITGQIWSFF.

CDR3 sequence: CAWSVVGGNTQYF. The CDR3 DNA sequence: TGTGCCTGGAGTGTAGTCGGGGGAAATACGCAGTATTTT. The chain has TRBV30 and TRBJ2-3, with a tentative D call TRBD2 (6 bases). V lost 0 bases and J lost 7, with 11 bases in between. The CDR3 consists of 13 residues. Germline V lookup: CDR1 GTSNPN, CDR2 SVGIG (reference sequence).

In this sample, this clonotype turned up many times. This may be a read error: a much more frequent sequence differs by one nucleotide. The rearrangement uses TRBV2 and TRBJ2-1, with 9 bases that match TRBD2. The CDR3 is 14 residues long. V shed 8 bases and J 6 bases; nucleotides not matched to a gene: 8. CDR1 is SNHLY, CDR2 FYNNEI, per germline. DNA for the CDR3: TGTGCCAGCGGGACCGGGACTAGCAGCAATGAGCAGTTCTTC. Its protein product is CASGTGTSSNEQFF.